Described below is a single T cell receptor beta chain sequence and its context. Generated by immunoSEQ multiplex PCR, the TCRdb table keeps only in-frame clones and is missing some. Of about 41,000 clones detected, around 94% appear once; the ten largest clones hold about 24%. The data stem from a study of control samples from healthy donors and cancer patients. V lost 1 base to trimming and J lost 3 bases, with 10 bases between them. The CDR3 is 14 amino acids. Germline V lookup: CDR1 MGHRA, CDR2 YSYEKL. V is TRBV4-1 and J is TRBJ2-7, with D unclear. This sequence was found in a man between 60 and 70 years old in good health. Sequenced input: blood. The chain's CDR3 is CASSQASSLYEQYF. As DNA, the CDR3 is TGCGCCAGCAGCCAAGCTTCGAGCCTCTACGAGCAGTACTTC.